These T cell receptor beta chains were read from a single sample in a study of shared clonotypes between healthy human individuals. Method: immunoSEQ multiplex PCR; TCRdb's copy keeps in-frame clones and lacks some. The table shows about 2 million clones, with 95% occurring only once. Specimen: naive CD4+ T cells sorted from blood. The receptors were gathered from a man younger than 35 in good health. Each CDR3 is given with its conserved first and last residue.

TRBV6-4	15	TRBJ2-3	CASSPQGLSTDTQYF
TRBV6-1	14	TRBJ2-5	CASKGRAEVETQYF
TRBV29-1	15	TRBJ1-1	CSVSPRDSGGTEAFF
TRBV28	14	TRBJ2-5	CASSPGTSGGADYF
TRBV6-1	14	TRBJ2-3	CASSISGGADTQYF
TRBV25-1	13	TRBJ2-7	CASSWDTSYEQYF
TRBV11-2	15	TRBJ2-1	CASSLAPGEYNEQFF
TRBV6-6	14	TRBJ2-7	CASRDSGISYEQYF
TRBV7-2	17	TRBJ2-7	CASSLAVREGAAYEQYF
TRBV5-6	13	TRBJ1-6	CASSLERNSPLHF
TRBV27	16	TRBJ1-6	CASRERQTIYNSPLHF
TRBV10-3	15	TRBJ2-2	CAISGGQKNTGELFF
TRBV30	12	TRBJ1-3	CAWSGSGNTIYF
TRBV27	13	TRBJ1-5	CASRLQANQPQHF
TRBV7-2	16	TRBJ2-3	CASSLEGAVGTDTQYF
TRBV28	16	TRBJ2-1	CASTLGGQGSYNEQFF
TRBV2	13	TRBJ1-2	CASSEGPNYGYTF
TRBV7-2	16	TRBJ1-4	CASSWRQGAANEKLFF
TRBV4-1	16	TRBJ2-7	CASSPGGGLSSYEQYF
TRBV7-2	15	TRBJ2-7	CASSLGQGTAYEQYF